Listed below are T cell receptor beta chains from one sample, sequenced in a study of OX40 agonist ivuxolimab in advanced cancers. Method: immunoSEQ multiplex PCR; TCRdb's copy keeps in-frame clones and lacks some. The data contain around 92,000 clones, more than 80% of them seen just once; the ten biggest clones take up about 2.7%. The sample consisted of CD4+ or CD8+ T cells sorted from blood, taken in a trial of the OX40 agonist ivuxolimab. The receptors come from an adult with an advanced solid tumor such as melanoma, head and neck, liver or kidney cancer. Each CDR3 is given with its conserved first and last residue. D genes are given only for firm matches. Only some rows state a clone size, as once, few, many or a class for expanded clones.

- | TRBJ1-5 | - | TRBV10-3 | CAIRDSLAQPQHF | TGTGCCATCAGGGACAGCCTTGCTCAGCCCCAGCATTTT
- | TRBJ2-2 | - | TRBV5-4 | CASSLPDWANTGELFF | TGTGCCAGCAGCTTGCCGGACTGGGCAAACACCGGGGAGCTGTTTTTT
TRBD1 | TRBJ1-1 | - | TRBV7-3 | CASSSGQGNTEAFF | TGTGCCAGCAGCTCCGGACAGGGTAACACTGAAGCTTTCTTT
TRBD1 | TRBJ1-4 | once | TRBV2 | CASKEGQGNEKLFF | TGTGCCAGCAAGGAGGGACAGGGGAATGAAAAACTGTTTTTT
TRBD2 | TRBJ2-1 | few | TRBV18 | CASSPRTSGGRGEQFF | TGTGCCAGCTCACCCCGGACTAGCGGGGGGCGGGGTGAGCAGTTCTTC
- | TRBJ2-5 | - | TRBV5-1 | CASSLAVGTETQYF | TGCGCCAGCAGCCTCGCGGTGGGCACAGAGACCCAGTACTTC
- | TRBJ2-1 | - | TRBV6-5 | CASSRGLEQFF | TGTGCCAGCAGCCGGGGGCTTGAGCAGTTCTTC
- | TRBJ2-2 | - | TRBV18 | CASSQGTVRELFF | TGTGCCAGCTCGCAAGGGACTGTCCGGGAGCTGTTTTTT
- | TRBJ2-5 | - | TRBV9 | CASSVVGASRETQYF | TGTGCCAGCAGCGTAGTTGGGGCCTCGCGAGAGACCCAGTACTTC
TRBD1 | TRBJ1-4 | - | TRBV28 | CASSSISGQGSEKLFF | TGTGCCAGCAGTTCGATCTCTGGACAGGGAAGTGAAAAACTGTTTTTT
- | TRBJ1-6 | - | TRBV11-3 | CASSPWSRSSYNSPLHF | TGTGCCAGCAGCCCTTGGAGTCGGAGCTCCTATAATTCACCCCTCCACTTT
- | TRBJ2-3 | - | TRBV7-2 | CASSPRDLRADTQYF | TGTGCCAGCAGCCCCCGGGACTTAAGGGCAGATACGCAGTATTTT
- | TRBJ2-2 | few | TRBV7-9 | CASSTRFDRNTGELFF | TGTGCCAGCAGCACCCGGTTTGACAGGAACACCGGGGAGCTGTTTTTT
- | TRBJ1-5 | - | TRBV6-5 | CASSLQGNQPQHF | TGTGCCAGCAGTCTACAGGGCAATCAGCCCCAGCATTTT
TRBD1 | TRBJ2-3 | - | TRBV7-3 | CASSPGTGDFTSTDTQYF | TGTGCCAGCAGCCCCGGGACAGGAGACTTTACTAGCACAGATACGCAGTATTTT
- | TRBJ1-2 | - | TRBV5-1 | CASSRSRDYYGYTF | TGCGCCAGCAGCCGTTCCCGGGACTACTATGGCTACACCTTC
- | TRBJ2-2 | - | TRBV11-2 | CASSLGDHNTGELFF | TGTGCCAGCAGCTTGGGGGACCATAACACCGGGGAGCTGTTTTTT
TRBD2 | TRBJ2-3 | - | TRBV7-2 | CASSLQRGVGTDTQYF | TGTGCCAGCAGCTTACAGCGGGGGGTCGGCACAGATACGCAGTATTTT
- | TRBJ2-7 | - | TRBV5-1 | CASSLGDGRYEQYF | TGCGCCAGCAGCTTGGGGGACGGGCGCTACGAGCAGTACTTC
- | TRBJ2-4 | - | TRBV11-1 | CASSSRRGGLAKNIQYF | TGTGCCAGCAGCAGCCGACGTGGGGGTCTAGCCAAAAACATTCAGTACTTC
- | TRBJ2-2 | - | TRBV5-6 | CASSLRNTGELFF | TGTGCCAGCAGCTTGAGAAACACCGGGGAGCTGTTTTTT
- | TRBJ1-1 | once | TRBV6-5 | CASRRGLEAFF | TGTGCCAGCAGGCGGGGGCTTGAAGCTTTCTTT
- | TRBJ1-2 | - | TRBV9 | CASSAWRPDYGYTF | TGTGCCAGCAGCGCCTGGAGACCCGACTATGGCTACACCTTC
- | TRBJ1-1 | - | TRBV30 | CARKDRNTEAFF | TGTGCCCGAAAAGACCGGAACACTGAAGCTTTCTTT
TRBD1 | TRBJ1-2 | - | TRBV11-2 | CASSPDREGGYTF | TGTGCCAGTAGCCCTGACAGGGAAGGTGGCTACACCTTC
- | TRBJ1-5 | - | TRBV19 | CASSRGQGTQPQHF | TGTGCCAGTAGTAGGGGGCAGGGGACGCAGCCCCAGCATTTT
- | TRBJ2-6 | - | TRBV19 | CASSIGPGANVLTF | TGTGCCAGTAGTATAGGACCGGGGGCCAACGTCCTGACTTTC
- | TRBJ1-1 | - | TRBV5-6 | CASSFLKGGTEAFF | TGTGCCAGCAGCTTTCTAAAGGGTGGGACTGAAGCTTTCTTT
- | TRBJ1-1 | - | TRBV19 | CASSMIPNTEAFF | TGTGCCAGTAGTATGATCCCCAATACTGAAGCTTTCTTT
- | TRBJ2-5 | - | TRBV2 | CASSDWTVETQYF | TGTGCCAGCAGTGATTGGACCGTCGAGACCCAGTACTTC
- | TRBJ1-2 | - | TRBV7-2 | CASSIDNNYGYTF | TGTGCCAGCAGCATAGACAATAACTATGGCTACACCTTC
- | TRBJ1-1 | - | TRBV9 | CASTPSPDVTEAFF | TGTGCCAGCACCCCGTCCCCCGACGTGACTGAAGCTTTCTTT
- | TRBJ1-1 | - | TRBV19 | CASSISRGDTEAFF | TGTGCCAGTAGTATTTCGAGGGGAGACACTGAAGCTTTCTTT
- | TRBJ1-6 | - | TRBV7-2 | CASSAVGWGEGNNSPLHF | TGTGCCAGCAGTGCCGTAGGGTGGGGAGAGGGGAATAATTCACCCCTCCACTTT
- | TRBJ1-4 | - | TRBV15 | CATSRDGVGSEKLFF | TGTGCCACCAGCAGAGATGGAGTGGGGAGCGAAAAACTGTTTTTT
- | TRBJ2-5 | - | TRBV28 | CASSFPPQETQYF | TGTGCCAGCAGTTTTCCCCCTCAAGAGACCCAGTACTTC
- | TRBJ1-4 | - | TRBV4-1 | CASSQDITGVMFKLFF | TGCGCCAGCAGCCAGGACATCACAGGCGTAATGTTTAAACTGTTTTTT
- | TRBJ2-3 | - | TRBV7-3 | CASSLIMEGPRDTQYF | TGTGCCAGCAGCTTAATAATGGAGGGGCCGAGAGATACGCAGTATTTT
TRBD1 | TRBJ1-4 | - | TRBV25-1 | CASSQTGVKEKLFF | TGTGCCAGCAGTCAAACAGGGGTGAAGGAAAAACTGTTTTTT
- | TRBJ2-2 | - | TRBV7-2 | CASSPPLGPVTGELFF | TGTGCCAGCAGCCCTCCTTTGGGTCCAGTCACCGGGGAGCTGTTTTTT
- | TRBJ1-2 | - | TRBV28 | CASTVQGYGYTF | TGTGCCAGCACGGTACAGGGATATGGCTACACCTTC
TRBD1 | TRBJ1-5 | - | TRBV5-6 | CASSLGRGLNQPQHF | TGTGCCAGCAGCTTGGGGAGGGGGCTGAATCAGCCCCAGCATTTT
- | TRBJ1-3 | - | TRBV28 | CASSLTDGNTIYF | TGTGCCAGCAGTTTGACGGATGGAAACACCATATATTTT
- | TRBJ1-1 | - | TRBV18 | CASSPYFGGNTEAFF | TGTGCCAGCTCACCATATTTCGGTGGCAACACTGAAGCTTTCTTT
TRBD2 | TRBJ2-2 | - | TRBV7-9 | CASTPGGSTGELFF | TGTGCCAGCACCCCGGGGGGGTCCACCGGGGAGCTGTTTTTT
- | TRBJ1-2 | - | TRBV14 | CASSQESGYGYTF | TGTGCCAGCAGCCAAGAAAGCGGGTATGGCTACACCTTC
TRBD1 | TRBJ1-1 | few | TRBV7-2 | CASSRQGFEAFF | TGTGCCAGCAGCCGACAGGGATTTGAAGCTTTCTTT
TRBD2 | TRBJ2-1 | - | TRBV2 | CASRARLAGGPEQFF | TGTGCCAGCAGGGCTCGACTAGCGGGGGGCCCGGAGCAGTTCTTC
- | TRBJ2-7 | - | TRBV4-2 | CASSLSGGAYEQYF | TGTGCCAGCAGTCTTTCAGGGGGGGCGTACGAGCAGTACTTC
TRBD2 | TRBJ2-3 | - | TRBV27 | CASSGLAALEVDTQYF | TGTGCCAGCAGTGGACTAGCGGCCCTGGAAGTGGATACGCAGTATTTT
- | TRBJ2-2 | - | TRBV5-1 | CASSLGRDAYTGELFF | TGCGCCAGCAGCTTGGGAAGGGACGCGTACACCGGGGAGCTGTTTTTT
- | TRBJ1-1 | - | TRBV11-1 | CASSFDDANTEAFF | TGTGCCAGCAGCTTTGACGACGCGAACACTGAAGCTTTCTTT
- | TRBJ2-3 | - | TRBV18 | CASSPVGGFTDTQYF | TGTGCCAGCTCACCGGTAGGGGGGTTCACAGATACGCAGTATTTT
- | TRBJ1-5 | - | TRBV19 | CASSILRTLNQPQHF | TGTGCCAGTAGTATACTCAGGACCCTCAATCAGCCCCAGCATTTT
- | TRBJ1-6 | - | TRBV6-6 | CASSWSNIGNSPLHF | TGTGCCAGCAGTTGGTCGAATATCGGGAATTCACCCCTCCACTTT